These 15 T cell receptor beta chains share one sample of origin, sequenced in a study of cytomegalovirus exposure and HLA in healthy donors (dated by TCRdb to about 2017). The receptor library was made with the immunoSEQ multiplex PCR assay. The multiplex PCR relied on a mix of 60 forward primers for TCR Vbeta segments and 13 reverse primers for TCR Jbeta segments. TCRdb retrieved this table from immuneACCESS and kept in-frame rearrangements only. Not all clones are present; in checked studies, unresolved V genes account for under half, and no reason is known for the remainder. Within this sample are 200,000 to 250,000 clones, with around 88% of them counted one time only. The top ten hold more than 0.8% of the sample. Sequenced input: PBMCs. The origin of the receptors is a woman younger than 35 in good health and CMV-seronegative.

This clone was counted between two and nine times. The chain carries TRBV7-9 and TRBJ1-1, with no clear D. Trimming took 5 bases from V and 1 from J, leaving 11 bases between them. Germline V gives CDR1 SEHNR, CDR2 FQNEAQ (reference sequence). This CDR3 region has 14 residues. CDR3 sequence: CASSPRHWNTEAFF. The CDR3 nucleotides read TGTGCCAGCAGCCCCAGGCATTGGAACACTGAAGCTTTCTTT. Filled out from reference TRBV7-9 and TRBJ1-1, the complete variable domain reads DTGVSQNPRHKITKRGQNVTFRCDPISEHNRLYWYRQTLGQGPEFLTYFQNEAQLEKSRLLSDRFSAERPKGSFSTLEIQRTEQGDSAMYLCASSPRHWNTEAFFGQGTRLTVV.

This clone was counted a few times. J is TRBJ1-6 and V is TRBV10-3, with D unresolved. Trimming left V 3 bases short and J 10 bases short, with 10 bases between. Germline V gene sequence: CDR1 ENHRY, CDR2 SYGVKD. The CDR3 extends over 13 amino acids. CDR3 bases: TGTGCCATCAGTGACGGGTTTCGGTCACCCCTCCACTTT. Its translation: CAISDGFRSPLHF.

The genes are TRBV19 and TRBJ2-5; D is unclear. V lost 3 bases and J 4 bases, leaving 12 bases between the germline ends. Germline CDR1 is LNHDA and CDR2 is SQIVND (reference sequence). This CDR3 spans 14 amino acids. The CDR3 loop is CASSMVGGVETQYF. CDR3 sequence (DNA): TGTGCCAGTAGTATGGTCGGCGGAGTAGAGACCCAGTACTTC.

CDR3 sequence: CSAHNTGELFF. DNA of the CDR3: TGCAGTGCTCATAACACCGGGGAGCTGTTTTTT. This chain links TRBV20-1 with TRBJ2-2; D is unclear. There are 11 residues in the CDR3. Germline CDR1 reads DFQATT; CDR2 reads SNEGSKA (reference sequence). Trimming left V 5 bases short and J 2 bases short, with 3 bases between.

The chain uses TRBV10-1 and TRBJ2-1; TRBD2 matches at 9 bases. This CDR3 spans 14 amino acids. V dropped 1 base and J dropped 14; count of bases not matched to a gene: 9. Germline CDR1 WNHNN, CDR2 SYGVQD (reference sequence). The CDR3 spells CASSELREGGFKFF. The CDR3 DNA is TGCGCCAGCAGTGAGTTGCGGGAGGGGGGCTTCAAGTTCTTC.

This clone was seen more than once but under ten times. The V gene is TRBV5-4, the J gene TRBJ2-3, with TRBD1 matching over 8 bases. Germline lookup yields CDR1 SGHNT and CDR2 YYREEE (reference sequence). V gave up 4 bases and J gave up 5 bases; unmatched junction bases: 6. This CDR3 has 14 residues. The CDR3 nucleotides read TGTGCCAGCAGCACCGGACAGGGAGGAGATACGCAGTATTTT. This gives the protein CASSTGQGGDTQYF.

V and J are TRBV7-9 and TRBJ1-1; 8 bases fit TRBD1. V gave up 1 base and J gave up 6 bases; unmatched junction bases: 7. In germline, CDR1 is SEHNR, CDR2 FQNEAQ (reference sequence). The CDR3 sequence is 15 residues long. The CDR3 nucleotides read TGTGCCAGCAGCTTAGGAAGGAAGGACAGGGCTGAAGCTTTCTTT. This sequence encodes CASSLGRKDRAEAFF.

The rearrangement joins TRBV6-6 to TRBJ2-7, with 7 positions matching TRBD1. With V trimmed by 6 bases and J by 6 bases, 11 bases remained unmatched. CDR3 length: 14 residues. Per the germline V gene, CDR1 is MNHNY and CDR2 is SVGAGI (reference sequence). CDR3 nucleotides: TGTGCCAGCAGGTTGGGAAAGGGGGCCAGCGAGCAGTACTTC. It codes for CASRLGKGASEQYF.

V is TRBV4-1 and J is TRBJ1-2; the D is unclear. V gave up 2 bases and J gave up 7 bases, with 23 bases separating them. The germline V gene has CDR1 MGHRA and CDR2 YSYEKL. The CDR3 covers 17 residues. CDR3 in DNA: TGCGCCAGCAGCCAATGGGCCGTAAAACGGATGCCGCCTGGCTACACCTTC. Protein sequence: CASSQWAVKRMPPGYTF.

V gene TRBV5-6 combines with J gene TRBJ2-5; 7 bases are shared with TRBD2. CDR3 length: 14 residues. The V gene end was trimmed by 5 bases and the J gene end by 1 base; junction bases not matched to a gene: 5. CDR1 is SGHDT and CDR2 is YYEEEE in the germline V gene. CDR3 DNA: TGTGCCAGCAGACTTCTAGCGGTCCAAGAGACCCAGTACTTC. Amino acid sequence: CASRLLAVQETQYF.

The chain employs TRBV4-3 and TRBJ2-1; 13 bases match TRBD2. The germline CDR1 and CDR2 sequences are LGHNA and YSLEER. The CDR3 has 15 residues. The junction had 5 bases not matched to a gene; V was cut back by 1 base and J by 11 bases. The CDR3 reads CASSQGAGTSGKQFF. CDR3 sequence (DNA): TGCGCCAGCAGCCAAGGGGCCGGGACTAGCGGGAAGCAGTTCTTC.

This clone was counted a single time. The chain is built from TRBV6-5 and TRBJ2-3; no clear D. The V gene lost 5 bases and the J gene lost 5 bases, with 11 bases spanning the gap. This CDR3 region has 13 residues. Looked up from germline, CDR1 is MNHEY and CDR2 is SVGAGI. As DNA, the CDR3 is TGTGCCAGCAGTGGTACGCGCGGAGATACGCAGTATTTT. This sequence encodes CASSGTRGDTQYF.

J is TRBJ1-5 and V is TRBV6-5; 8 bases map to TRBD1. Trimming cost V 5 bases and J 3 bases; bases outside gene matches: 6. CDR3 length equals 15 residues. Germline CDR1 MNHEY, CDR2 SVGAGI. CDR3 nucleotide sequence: TGTGCCAGCAGTGGGGACAGGAGCTTCAATCAGCCCCAGCATTTT. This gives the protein CASSGDRSFNQPQHF.

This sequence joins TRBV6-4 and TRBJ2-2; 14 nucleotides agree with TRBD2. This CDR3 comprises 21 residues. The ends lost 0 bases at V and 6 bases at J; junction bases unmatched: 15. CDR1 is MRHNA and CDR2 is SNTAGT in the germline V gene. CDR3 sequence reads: CASSDSILGRTSGRWAGELFF. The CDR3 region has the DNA TGTGCCAGCAGTGACTCGATTCTCGGGAGGACTAGCGGGAGGTGGGCCGGGGAGCTGTTTTTT.

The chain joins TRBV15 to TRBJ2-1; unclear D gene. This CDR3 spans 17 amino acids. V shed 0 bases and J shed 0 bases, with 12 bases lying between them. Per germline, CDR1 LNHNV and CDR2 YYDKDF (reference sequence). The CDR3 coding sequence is TGTGCCACCAGCAGAGATCCATCCCCGAGCTCCTACAATGAGCAGTTCTTC. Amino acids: CATSRDPSPSSYNEQFF.